These 2 T cell receptor beta chains came from one sample sequenced in a study of identifying expanded T cells in peripheral blood. The table came from immunoSEQ multiplex PCR; TCRdb's copy has only in-frame clones and leaves some out. Of approximately 120,000 clones listed, approximately 80% are singletons. Input material: blood. Receptor source: a person aged 18 to 70 in good health.

This clone has only a few counts. The chain carries TRBV7-9 and TRBJ2-3; the D is unclear. The length of the CDR3 is 14 residues. Trimming removed 5 bases from V and 3 bases from J, with 12 bases in between. CDR1 SEHNR and CDR2 FQNEAQ come from the germline V gene (reference sequence). The CDR3 DNA sequence: TGTGCCAGCAGCCCCGTGGCCACGACAGATACGCAGTATTTT. Translated: CASSPVATTDTQYF.

The chain has TRBV7-9 and TRBJ1-3; D uncertain. The CDR3 has 14 amino acids. Trimming left V 8 bases short and J 0 bases short, with 11 bases between. Germline-derived CDR1 and CDR2 are SEHNR and FQNEAQ (reference sequence). Here the CDR3 reads CASPRLHSGNTIYF. For the CDR3, the DNA is TGTGCCAGCCCCAGACTCCACTCTGGAAACACCATATATTTT.